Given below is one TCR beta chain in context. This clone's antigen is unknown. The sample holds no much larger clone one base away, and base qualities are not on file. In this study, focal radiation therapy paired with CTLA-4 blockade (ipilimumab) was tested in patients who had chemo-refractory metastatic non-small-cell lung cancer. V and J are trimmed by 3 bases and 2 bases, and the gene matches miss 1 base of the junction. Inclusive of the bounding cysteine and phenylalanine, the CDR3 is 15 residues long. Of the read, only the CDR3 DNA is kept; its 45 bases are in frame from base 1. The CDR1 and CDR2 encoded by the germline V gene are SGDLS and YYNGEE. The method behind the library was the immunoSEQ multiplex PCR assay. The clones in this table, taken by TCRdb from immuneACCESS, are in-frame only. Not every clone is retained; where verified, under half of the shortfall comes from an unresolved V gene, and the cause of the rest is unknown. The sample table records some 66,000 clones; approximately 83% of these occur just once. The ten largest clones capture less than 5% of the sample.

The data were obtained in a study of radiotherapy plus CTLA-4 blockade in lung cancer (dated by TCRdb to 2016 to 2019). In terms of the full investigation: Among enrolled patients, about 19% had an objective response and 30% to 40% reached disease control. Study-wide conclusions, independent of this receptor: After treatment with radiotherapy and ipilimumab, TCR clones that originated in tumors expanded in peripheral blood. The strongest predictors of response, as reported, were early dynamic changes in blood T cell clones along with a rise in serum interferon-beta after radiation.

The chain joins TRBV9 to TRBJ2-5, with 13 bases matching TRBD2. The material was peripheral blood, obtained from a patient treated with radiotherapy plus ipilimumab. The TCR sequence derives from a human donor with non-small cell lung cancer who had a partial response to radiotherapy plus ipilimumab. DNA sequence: TGTGCCAGCAGCGGGACTAGCGGGAGACAAGAGACCCAGTACTTC. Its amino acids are CASSGTSGRQETQYF.